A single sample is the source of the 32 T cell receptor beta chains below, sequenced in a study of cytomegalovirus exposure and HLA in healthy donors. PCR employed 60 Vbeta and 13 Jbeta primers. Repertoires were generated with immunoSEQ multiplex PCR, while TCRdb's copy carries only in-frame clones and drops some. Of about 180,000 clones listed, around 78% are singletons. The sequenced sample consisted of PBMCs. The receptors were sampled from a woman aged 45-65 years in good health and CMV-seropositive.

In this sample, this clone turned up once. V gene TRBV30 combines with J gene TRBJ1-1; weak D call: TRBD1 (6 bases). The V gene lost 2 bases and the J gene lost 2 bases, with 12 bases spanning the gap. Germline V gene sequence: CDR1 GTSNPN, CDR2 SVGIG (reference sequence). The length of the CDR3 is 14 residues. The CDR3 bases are TGTGCCTGGAGTCCTGGACAGTTTAACACTGAAGCTTTCTTT. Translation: CAWSPGQFNTEAFF.

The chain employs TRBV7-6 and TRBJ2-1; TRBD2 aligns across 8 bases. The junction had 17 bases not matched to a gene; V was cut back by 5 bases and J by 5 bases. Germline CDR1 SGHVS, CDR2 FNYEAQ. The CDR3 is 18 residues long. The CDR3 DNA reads TGTGCCAGCAGCATTGAGCCTCTATCGCGGGGGGCTAACAATGAGCAGTTCTTC. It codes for CASSIEPLSRGANNEQFF.

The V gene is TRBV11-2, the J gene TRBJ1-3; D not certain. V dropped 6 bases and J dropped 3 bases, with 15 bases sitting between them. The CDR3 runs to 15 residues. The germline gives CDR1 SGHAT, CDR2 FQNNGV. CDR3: CASRPGGAGGNTIYF. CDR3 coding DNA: TGTGCCAGCAGGCCCGGCGGCGCCGGTGGAAACACCATATATTTT. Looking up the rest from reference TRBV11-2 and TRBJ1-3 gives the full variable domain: EAGVAQSPRYKIIEKRQSVAFWCNPISGHATLYWYQQILGQGPKLLIQFQNNGVVDDSQLPKDRFSAERLKGVDSTLKIQPAKLEDSAVYLCASRPGGAGGNTIYFGEGSWLTVV.

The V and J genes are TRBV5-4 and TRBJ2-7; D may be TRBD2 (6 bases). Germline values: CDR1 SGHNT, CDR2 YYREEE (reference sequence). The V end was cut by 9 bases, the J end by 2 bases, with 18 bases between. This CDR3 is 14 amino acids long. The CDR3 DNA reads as TGTGCCACCTCTCGGGACTTGTTGACCTACGAGCAGTACTTC. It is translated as CATSRDLLTYEQYF.

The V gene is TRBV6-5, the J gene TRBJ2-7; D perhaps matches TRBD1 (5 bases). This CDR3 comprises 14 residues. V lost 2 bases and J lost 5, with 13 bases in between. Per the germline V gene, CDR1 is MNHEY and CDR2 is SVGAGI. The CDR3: CASSYGAQGNEQYF. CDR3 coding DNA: TGTGCCAGCAGTTACGGAGCCCAGGGTAACGAGCAGTACTTC.

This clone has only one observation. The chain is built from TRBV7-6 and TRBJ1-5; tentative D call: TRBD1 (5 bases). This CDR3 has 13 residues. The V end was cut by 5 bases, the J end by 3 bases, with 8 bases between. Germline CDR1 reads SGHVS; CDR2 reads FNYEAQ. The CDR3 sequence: CASSTGTNQPQHF. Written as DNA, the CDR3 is TGTGCCAGCAGCACAGGAACCAATCAGCCCCAGCATTTT.

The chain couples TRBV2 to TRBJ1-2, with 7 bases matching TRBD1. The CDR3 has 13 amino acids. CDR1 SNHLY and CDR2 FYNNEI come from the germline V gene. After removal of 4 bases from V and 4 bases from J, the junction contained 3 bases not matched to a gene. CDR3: CASSGQGTYGYTF. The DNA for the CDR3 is TGTGCCAGCAGTGGACAGGGTACCTATGGCTACACCTTC.

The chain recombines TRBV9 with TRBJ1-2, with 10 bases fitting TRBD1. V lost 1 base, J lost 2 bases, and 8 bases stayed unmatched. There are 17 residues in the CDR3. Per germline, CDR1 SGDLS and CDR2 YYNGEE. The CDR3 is CASSVSPKGQGNYGYTF. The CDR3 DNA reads TGTGCCAGCAGCGTAAGCCCCAAGGGACAGGGGAACTATGGCTACACCTTC.

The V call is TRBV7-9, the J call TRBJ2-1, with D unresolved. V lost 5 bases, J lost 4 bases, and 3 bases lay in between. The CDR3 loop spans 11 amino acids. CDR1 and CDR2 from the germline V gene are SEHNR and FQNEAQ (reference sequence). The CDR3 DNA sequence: TGTGCCAGCAGCCCTTACAATGAGCAGTTCTTC. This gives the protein CASSPYNEQFF.

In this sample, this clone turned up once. This chain's CDR3 is CASSPRGLNTEAFF. CDR3 nucleotide sequence: TGTGCCAGCAGTCCCAGGGGTTTAAACACTGAAGCTTTCTTT. The V gene is TRBV27, the J gene TRBJ1-1, with a tentative D call TRBD1 (6 bases). Germline lookup yields CDR1 MNHEY and CDR2 SMNVEV (reference sequence). V gave up 5 bases and J gave up 2 bases, with 12 bases separating them. This CDR3 has 14 residues.

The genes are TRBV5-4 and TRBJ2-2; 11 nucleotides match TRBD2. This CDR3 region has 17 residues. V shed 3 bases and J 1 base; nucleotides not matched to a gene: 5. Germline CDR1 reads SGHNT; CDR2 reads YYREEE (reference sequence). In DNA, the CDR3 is TGTGCCAGCAGCTGGGGGACTAGCGGAGGGAACACCGGGGAGCTGTTTTTT. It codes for CASSWGTSGGNTGELFF.

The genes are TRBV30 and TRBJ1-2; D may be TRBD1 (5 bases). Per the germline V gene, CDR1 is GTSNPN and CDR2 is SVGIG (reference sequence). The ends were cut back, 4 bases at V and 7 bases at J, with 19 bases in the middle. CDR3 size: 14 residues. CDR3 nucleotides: TGTGCCTGGAAAGGGGCTGGGGCTAGGTTTGGCTACACCTTC. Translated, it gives CAWKGAGARFGYTF.

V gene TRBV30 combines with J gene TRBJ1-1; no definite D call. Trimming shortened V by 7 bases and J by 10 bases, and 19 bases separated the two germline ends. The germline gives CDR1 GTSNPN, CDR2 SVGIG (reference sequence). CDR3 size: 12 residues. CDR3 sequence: CALVLRPGRAFF. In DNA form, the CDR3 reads TGTGCCTTAGTGCTTCGTCCGGGAAGAGCTTTCTTT.

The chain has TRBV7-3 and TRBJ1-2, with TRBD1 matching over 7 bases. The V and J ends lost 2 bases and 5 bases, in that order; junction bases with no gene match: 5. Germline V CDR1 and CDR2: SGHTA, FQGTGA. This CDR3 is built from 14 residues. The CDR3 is CASSLGGGAYGYTF. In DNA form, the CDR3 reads TGTGCCAGCAGCTTAGGAGGGGGCGCTTATGGCTACACCTTC.

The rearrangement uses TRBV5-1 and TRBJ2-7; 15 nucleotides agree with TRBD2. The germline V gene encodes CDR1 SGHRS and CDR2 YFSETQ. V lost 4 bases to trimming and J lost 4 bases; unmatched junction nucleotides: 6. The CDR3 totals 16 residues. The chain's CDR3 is CASSMGTSGGNYEQYF. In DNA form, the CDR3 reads TGCGCCAGCAGCATGGGGACTAGCGGGGGGAATTACGAGCAGTACTTC. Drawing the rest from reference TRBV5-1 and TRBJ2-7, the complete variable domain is KAGVTQTPRYLIKTRGQQVTLSCSPISGHRSVSWYQQTPGQGLQFLFEYFSETQRNKGNFPGRFSGRQFSNSRSEMNVSTLELGDSALYLCASSMGTSGGNYEQYFGPGTRLTVT.

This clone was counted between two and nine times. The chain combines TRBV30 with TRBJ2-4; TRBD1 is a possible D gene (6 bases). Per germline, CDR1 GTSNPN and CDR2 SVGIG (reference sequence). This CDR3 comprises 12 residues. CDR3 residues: CASGQRADIQYF. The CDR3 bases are TGTGCTTCGGGACAAAGGGCGGACATTCAGTACTTC.

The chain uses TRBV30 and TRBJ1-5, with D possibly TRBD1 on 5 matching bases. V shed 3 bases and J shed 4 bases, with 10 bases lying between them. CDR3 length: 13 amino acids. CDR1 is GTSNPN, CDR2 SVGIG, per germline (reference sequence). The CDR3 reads CAWSENRNQPQHF. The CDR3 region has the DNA TGTGCCTGGAGCGAAAACAGGAATCAGCCCCAGCATTTT.

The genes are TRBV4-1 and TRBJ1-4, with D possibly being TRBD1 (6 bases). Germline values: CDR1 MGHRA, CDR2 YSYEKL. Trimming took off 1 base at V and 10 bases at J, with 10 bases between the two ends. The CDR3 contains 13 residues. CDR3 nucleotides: TGCGCCAGCAGCCAAGGGACAGTTGGAAAACTGTTTTTT. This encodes CASSQGTVGKLFF.

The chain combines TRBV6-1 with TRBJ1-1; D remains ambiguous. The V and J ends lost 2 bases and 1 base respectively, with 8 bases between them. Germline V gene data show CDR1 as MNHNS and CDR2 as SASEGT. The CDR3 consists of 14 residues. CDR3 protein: CASSESEGNTEAFF. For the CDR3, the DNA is TGTGCCAGCAGTGAATCAGAGGGGAACACTGAAGCTTTCTTT.

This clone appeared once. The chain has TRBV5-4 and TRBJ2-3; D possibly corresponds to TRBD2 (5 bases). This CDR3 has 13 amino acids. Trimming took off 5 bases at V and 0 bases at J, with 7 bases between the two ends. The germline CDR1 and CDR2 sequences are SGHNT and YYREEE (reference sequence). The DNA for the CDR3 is TGTGCCAGCAGACGGACTAGCACAGATACGCAGTATTTT. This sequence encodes CASRRTSTDTQYF. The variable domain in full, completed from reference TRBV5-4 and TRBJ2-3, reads ETGVTQSPTHLIKTRGQQVTLRCSSQSGHNTVSWYQQALGQGPQFIFQYYREEENGRGNFPPRFSGLQFPNYSSELNVNALELDDSALYLCASRRTSTDTQYFGPGTRLTVL.

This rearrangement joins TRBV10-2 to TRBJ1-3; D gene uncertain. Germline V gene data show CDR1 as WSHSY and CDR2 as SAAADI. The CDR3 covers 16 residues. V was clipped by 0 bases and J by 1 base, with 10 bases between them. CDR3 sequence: CASSESLVSSGNTIYF. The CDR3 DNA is TGCGCCAGCAGTGAGTCATTAGTTAGTTCTGGAAACACCATATATTTT.

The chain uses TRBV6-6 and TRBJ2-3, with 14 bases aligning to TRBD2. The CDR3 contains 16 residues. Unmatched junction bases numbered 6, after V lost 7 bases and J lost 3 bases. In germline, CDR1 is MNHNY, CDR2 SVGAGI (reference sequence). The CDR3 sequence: CASTTSGGAITDTQYF. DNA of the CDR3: TGTGCCAGCACGACTAGCGGGGGGGCAATAACAGATACGCAGTATTTT.

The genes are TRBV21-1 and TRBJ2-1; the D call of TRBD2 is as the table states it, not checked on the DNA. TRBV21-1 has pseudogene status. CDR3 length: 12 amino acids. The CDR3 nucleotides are TGTGCCAGCAGCCACGGACTAGGCGGACGGTTCTTC. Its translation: CASSHGLGGRFF.

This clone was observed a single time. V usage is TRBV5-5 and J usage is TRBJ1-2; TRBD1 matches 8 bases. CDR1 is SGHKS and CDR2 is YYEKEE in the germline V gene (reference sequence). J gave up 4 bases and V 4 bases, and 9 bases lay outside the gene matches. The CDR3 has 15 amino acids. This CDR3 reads CASSPSPDRVYGYTF. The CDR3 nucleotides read TGTGCCAGCAGCCCGAGCCCGGACAGGGTCTATGGCTACACCTTC.

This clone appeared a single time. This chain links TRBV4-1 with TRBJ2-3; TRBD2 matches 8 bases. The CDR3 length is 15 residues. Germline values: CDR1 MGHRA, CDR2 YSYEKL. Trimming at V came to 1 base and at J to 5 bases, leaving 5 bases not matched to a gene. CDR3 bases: TGCGCCAGCAGCCAAGTCCTGGCGGGGGGAGATACGCAGTATTTT. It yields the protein CASSQVLAGGDTQYF.

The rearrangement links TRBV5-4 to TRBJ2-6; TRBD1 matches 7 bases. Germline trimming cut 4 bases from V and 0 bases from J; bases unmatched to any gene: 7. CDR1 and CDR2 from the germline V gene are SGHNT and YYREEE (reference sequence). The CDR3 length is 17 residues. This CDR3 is CASSPGTAFSGANVLTF. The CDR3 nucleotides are TGTGCCAGCAGCCCCGGGACAGCCTTCTCTGGGGCCAACGTCCTGACTTTC. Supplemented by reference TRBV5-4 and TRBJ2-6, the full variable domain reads ETGVTQSPTHLIKTRGQQVTLRCSSQSGHNTVSWYQQALGQGPQFIFQYYREEENGRGNFPPRFSGLQFPNYSSELNVNALELDDSALYLCASSPGTAFSGANVLTFGAGSRLTVL.

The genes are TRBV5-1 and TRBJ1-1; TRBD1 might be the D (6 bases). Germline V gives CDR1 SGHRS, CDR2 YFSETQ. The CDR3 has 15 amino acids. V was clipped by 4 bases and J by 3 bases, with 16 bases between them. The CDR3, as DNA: TGCGCCAGCAGCGACCAGGGGAGGGGTCACACTGAAGCTTTCTTT. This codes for CASSDQGRGHTEAFF.

The CDR3 nucleotides are TGTGCCAGCTCAGAGACAGGGGGCGGTGAAAAACTGTTTTTT. This encodes CASSETGGGEKLFF. The rearrangement joins TRBV18 to TRBJ1-4; the match to TRBD1 covers 10 bases. With 5 bases clipped from V and 7 bases from J, the junction kept 4 bases outside the gene matches. Germline-derived CDR1 and CDR2 are KGHSH and LQKENI. CDR3 length: 14 amino acids.

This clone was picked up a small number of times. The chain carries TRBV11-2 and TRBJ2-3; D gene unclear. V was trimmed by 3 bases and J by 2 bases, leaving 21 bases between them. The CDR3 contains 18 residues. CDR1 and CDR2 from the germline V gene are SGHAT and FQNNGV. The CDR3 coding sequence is TGTGCCAGCAGCTTCCGAGCCTCGTGGCTAGAAATCACAGATACGCAGTATTTT. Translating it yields CASSFRASWLEITDTQYF.

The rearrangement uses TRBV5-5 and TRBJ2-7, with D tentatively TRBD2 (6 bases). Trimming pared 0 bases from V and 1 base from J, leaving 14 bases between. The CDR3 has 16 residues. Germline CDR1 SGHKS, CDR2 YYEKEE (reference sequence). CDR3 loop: CASSLVGGTASYEQYF. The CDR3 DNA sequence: TGTGCCAGCAGCTTGGTGGGCGGGACGGCATCCTACGAGCAGTACTTC.

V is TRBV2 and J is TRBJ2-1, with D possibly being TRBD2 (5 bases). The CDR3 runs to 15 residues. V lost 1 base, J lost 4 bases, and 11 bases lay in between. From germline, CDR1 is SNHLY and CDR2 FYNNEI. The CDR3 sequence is CASSEVGLTYNEQFF. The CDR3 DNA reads TGTGCCAGCAGTGAAGTTGGACTTACTTACAATGAGCAGTTCTTC.

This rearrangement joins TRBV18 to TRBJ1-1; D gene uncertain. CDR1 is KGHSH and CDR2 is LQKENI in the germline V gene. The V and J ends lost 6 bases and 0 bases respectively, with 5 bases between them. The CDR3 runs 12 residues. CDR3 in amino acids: CASSLLNTEAFF. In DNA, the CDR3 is TGTGCCAGCTCCCTCCTGAACACTGAAGCTTTCTTT.